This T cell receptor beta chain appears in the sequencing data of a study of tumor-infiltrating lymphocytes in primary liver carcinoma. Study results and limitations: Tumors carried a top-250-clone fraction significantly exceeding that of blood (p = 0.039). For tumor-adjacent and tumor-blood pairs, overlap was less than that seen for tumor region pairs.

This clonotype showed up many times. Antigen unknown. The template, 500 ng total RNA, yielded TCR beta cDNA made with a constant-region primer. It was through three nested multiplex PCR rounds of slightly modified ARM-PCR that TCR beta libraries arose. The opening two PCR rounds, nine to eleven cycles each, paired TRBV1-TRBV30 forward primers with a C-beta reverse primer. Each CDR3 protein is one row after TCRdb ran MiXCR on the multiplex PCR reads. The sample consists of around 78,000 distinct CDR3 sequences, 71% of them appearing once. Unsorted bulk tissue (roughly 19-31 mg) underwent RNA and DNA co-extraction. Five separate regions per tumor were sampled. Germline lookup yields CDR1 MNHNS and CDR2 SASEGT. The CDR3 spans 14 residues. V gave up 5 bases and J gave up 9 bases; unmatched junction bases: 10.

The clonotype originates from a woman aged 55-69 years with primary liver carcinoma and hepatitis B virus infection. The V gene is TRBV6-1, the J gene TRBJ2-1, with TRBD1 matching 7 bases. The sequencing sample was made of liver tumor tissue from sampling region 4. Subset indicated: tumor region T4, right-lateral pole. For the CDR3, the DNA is TGTGCCAGCAGTACAGGGGCTCTGGGATCTGAGCAGTTCTTC. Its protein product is CASSTGALGSEQFF.